This passage covers 5 T cell receptor beta chains from one sample sequenced in a study of blood T cell repertoires in COVID-19. The protocol was immunoSEQ multiplex PCR, while the TCRdb copy is restricted to in-frame clones and leaves out a portion. The table shows fewer than 200,000 clones, with around 84% occurring only once. Sequences were obtained from PBMCs or T cells enriched from blood (not recorded which). All receptors derive from a middle-aged man who had recovered from COVID-19.

The J gene is TRBJ1-1, the V gene TRBV11-2, with D possibly being TRBD1 (5 bases). The CDR3 runs to 16 residues. The germline gives CDR1 SGHAT, CDR2 FQNNGV. The V gene lost 1 base and the J gene lost 1 base, with 13 bases spanning the gap. CDR3 in DNA: TGTGCCAGCAGCTTAGTGGGCAGGGCAAGGAACACTGAAGCTTTCTTT. Translating gives CASSLVGRARNTEAFF.

This sequence joins TRBV5-1 and TRBJ2-3; D not resolved. V dropped 3 bases and J dropped 1 base, with 12 bases sitting between them. This CDR3 is built from 15 residues. Germline V gene lookup returns CDR1 SGHRS and CDR2 YFSETQ. CDR3 sequence reads: CASSSGYLGTDTQYF. As DNA, the CDR3 is TGCGCCAGCAGCTCCGGGTATCTCGGCACAGATACGCAGTATTTT.

The V and J genes are TRBV11-2 and TRBJ1-1; TRBD1 is a possible D gene (6 bases). CDR3 length: 16 residues. V lost 4 bases to trimming and J lost 0 bases, with 15 bases between them. Germline V CDR1 and CDR2: SGHAT, FQNNGV. CDR3 loop: CASSSRTARMNTEAFF. The CDR3 DNA follows: TGTGCCAGCAGCTCGAGGACAGCGCGAATGAACACTGAAGCTTTCTTT. The variable domain in full, completed from reference TRBV11-2 and TRBJ1-1, reads EAGVAQSPRYKIIEKRQSVAFWCNPISGHATLYWYQQILGQGPKLLIQFQNNGVVDDSQLPKDRFSAERLKGVDSTLKIQPAKLEDSAVYLCASSSRTARMNTEAFFGQGTRLTVV.

The DNA of the CDR3 is TGTGCCAGTACTGAGACAGCAAATGAAAAACTGTTTTTT. Translating it yields CASTETANEKLFF. The J gene is TRBJ1-4, the V gene TRBV19; D possibly corresponds to TRBD1 (5 bases). The germline V gene has CDR1 LNHDA and CDR2 SQIVND (reference sequence). CDR3 length: 13 residues. The V end lost 7 bases, the J end lost 5 bases, and 11 bases lay between the germline ends.

The V call is TRBV19, the J call TRBJ1-5; TRBD1 might be the D (6 bases). V was pared by 5 bases and J by 4 bases, with 21 bases between. Germline V gene sequence: CDR1 LNHDA, CDR2 SQIVND (reference sequence). The CDR3 spans 17 residues. As DNA, the CDR3 is TGTGCCAGTAGTCCAACCACTCAGGGGCTGGGGAATCAGCCCCAGCATTTT. It is translated as CASSPTTQGLGNQPQHF.